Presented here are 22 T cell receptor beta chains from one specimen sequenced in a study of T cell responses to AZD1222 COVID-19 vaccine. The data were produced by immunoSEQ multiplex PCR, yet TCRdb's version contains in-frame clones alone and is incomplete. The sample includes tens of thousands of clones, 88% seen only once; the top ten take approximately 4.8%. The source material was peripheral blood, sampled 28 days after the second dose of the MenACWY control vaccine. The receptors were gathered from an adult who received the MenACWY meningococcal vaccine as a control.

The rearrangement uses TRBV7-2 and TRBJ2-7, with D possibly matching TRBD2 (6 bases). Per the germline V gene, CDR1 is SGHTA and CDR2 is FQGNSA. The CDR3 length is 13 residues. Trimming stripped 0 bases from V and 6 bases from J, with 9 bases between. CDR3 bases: TGTGCCAGCAGCTTAGCGGAGGGGACCGAGCAGTACTTC. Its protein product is CASSLAEGTEQYF.

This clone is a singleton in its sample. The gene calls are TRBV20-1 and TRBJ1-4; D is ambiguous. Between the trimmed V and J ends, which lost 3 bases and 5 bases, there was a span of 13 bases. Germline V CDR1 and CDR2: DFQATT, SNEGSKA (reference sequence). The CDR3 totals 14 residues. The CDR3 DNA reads TGCAGTGCTAGTTGGCGGGGAGTGAATGAAAAACTGTTTTTT. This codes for CSASWRGVNEKLFF.

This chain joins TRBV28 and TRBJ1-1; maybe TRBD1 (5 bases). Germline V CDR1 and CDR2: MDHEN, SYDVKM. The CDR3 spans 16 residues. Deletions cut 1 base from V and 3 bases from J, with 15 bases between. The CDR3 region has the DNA TGTGCCAGCAGTTTATCCGGGGCAGGGTTGGACACTGAAGCTTTCTTT. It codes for CASSLSGAGLDTEAFF.

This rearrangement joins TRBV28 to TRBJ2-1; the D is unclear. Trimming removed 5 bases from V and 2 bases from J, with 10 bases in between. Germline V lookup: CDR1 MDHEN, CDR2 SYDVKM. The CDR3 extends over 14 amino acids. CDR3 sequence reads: CASSPSRAYNEQFF. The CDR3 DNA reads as TGTGCCAGCAGTCCATCTCGGGCCTACAATGAGCAGTTCTTC.

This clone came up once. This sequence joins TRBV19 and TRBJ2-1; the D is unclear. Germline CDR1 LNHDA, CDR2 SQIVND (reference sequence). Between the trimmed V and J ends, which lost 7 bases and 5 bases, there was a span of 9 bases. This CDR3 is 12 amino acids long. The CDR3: CASMKVNNEQFF. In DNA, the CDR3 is TGTGCCAGTATGAAAGTTAACAATGAGCAGTTCTTC.

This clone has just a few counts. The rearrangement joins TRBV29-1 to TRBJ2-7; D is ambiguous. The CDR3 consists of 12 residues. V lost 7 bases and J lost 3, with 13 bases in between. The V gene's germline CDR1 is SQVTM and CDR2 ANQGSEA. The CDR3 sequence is CSALIQGYEQYF. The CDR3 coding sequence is TGCAGCGCTCTAATCCAAGGCTACGAGCAGTACTTC.

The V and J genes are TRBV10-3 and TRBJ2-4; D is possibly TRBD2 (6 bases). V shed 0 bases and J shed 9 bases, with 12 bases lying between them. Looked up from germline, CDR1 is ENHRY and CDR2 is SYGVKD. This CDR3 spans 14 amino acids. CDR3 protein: CAISESDLGGIQYF. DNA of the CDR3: TGTGCCATCAGTGAGTCTGACCTGGGGGGCATTCAGTACTTC.

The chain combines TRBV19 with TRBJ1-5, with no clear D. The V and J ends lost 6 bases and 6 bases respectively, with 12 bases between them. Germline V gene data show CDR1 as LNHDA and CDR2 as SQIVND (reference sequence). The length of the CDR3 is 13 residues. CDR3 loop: CASSPAVGQPQHF. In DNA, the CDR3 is TGTGCCAGTAGCCCTGCCGTGGGTCAGCCCCAGCATTTT. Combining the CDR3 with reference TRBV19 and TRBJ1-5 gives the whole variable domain DGGITQSPKYLFRKEGQNVTLSCEQNLNHDAMYWYRQDPGQGLRLIYYSQIVNDFQKGDIAEGYSVSREKKESFPLTVTSAQKNPTAFYLCASSPAVGQPQHFGDGTRLSIL.

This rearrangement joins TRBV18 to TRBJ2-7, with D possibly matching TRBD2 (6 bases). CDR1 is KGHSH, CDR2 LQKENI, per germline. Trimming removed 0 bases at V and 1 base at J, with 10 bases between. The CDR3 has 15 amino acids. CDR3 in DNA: TGTGCCAGCTCACCACCGGGCAGCGGGTCCTACGAGCAGTACTTC. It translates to CASSPPGSGSYEQYF.

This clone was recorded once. DNA for the CDR3: TGTGCCAGCAGCCAAGGAGTCAGCGACTATTCACCCCTCCACTTT. Translation gives CASSQGVSDYSPLHF. The chain is built from TRBV3-1 (or the pseudogene TRBV3-2) and TRBJ1-6; D gene unclear. Trimming took 1 base from V and 8 from J, leaving 12 bases between them. The CDR3 spans 15 residues. From germline, CDR1 is LGHDT and CDR2 YNNKEL (reference sequence).

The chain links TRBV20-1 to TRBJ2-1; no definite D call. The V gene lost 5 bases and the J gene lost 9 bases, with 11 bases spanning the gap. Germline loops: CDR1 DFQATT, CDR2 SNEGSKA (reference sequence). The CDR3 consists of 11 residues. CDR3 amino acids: CSAWLVLEQFF. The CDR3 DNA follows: TGCAGTGCTTGGCTCGTCCTTGAGCAGTTCTTC.

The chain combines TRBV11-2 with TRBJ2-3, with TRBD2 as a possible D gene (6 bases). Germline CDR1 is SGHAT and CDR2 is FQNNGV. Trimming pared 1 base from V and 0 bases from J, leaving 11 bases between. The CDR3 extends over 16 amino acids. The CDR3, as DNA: TGTGCCAGCAGCTTAGGAGCTAGCGCAAGCACAGATACGCAGTATTTT. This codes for CASSLGASASTDTQYF.

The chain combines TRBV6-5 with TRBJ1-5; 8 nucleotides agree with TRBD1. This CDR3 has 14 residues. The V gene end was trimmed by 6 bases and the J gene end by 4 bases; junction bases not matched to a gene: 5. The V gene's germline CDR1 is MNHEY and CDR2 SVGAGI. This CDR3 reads CASRDRGGNQPQHF. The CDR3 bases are TGTGCCAGCAGAGACAGGGGCGGTAATCAGCCCCAGCATTTT.

CDR3 coding DNA: TGCGCCAGCAGCCCACCGCCGCCAGCTCCCGGCGAGCAGTACTTC. As protein: CASSPPPPAPGEQYF. The chain has TRBV5-1 and TRBJ2-7, with D uncertain. The CDR3 spans 15 residues. Trimming took 4 bases from V and 6 from J, leaving 20 bases between them. From germline, CDR1 is SGHRS and CDR2 YFSETQ. The whole variable domain, filled in from reference TRBV5-1 and TRBJ2-7, reads KAGVTQTPRYLIKTRGQQVTLSCSPISGHRSVSWYQQTPGQGLQFLFEYFSETQRNKGNFPGRFSGRQFSNSRSEMNVSTLELGDSALYLCASSPPPPAPGEQYFGPGTRLTVT.

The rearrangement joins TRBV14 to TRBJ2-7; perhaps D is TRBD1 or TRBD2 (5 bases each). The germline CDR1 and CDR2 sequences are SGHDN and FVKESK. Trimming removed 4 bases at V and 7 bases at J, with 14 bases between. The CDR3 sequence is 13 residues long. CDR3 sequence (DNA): TGTGCCAGCAGCCGAGGCAGGGCGGGTGAGCAGTACTTC. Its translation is CASSRGRAGEQYF.

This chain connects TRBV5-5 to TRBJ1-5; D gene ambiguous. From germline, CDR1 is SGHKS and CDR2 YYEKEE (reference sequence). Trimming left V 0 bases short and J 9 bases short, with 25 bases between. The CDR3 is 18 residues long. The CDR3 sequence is CASSLDWAADPLKVPQHF. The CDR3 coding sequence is TGTGCCAGCAGCTTGGATTGGGCAGCTGACCCCCTCAAAGTGCCCCAGCATTTT.

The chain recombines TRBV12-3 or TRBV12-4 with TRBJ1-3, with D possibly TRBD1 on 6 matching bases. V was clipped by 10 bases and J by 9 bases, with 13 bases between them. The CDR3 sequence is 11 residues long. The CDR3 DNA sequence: TGTGCCACCGGGGGGGGCAGCACCATATATTTT. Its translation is CATGGGSTIYF.

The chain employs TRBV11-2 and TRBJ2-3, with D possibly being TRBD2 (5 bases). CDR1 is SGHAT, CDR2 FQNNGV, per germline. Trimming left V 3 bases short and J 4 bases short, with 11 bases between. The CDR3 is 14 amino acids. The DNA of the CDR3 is TGTGCCAGCAGCTTTTTCGGAGGCGCAGATACGCAGTATTTT. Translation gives CASSFFGGADTQYF.

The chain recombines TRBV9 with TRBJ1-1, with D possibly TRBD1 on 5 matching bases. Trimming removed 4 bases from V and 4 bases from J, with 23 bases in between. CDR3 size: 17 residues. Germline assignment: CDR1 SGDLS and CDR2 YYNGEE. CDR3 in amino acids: CASSPSLGIGDGTEAFF. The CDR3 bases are TGTGCCAGCAGCCCGTCCCTGGGAATAGGGGATGGCACTGAAGCTTTCTTT.

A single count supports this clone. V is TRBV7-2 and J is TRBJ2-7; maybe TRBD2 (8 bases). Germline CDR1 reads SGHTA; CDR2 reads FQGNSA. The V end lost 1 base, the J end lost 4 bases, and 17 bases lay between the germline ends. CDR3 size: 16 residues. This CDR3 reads CASSLGPGGGLYEQYF. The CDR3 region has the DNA TGTGCCAGCAGCTTAGGGCCGGGAGGGGGCCTTTACGAGCAGTACTTC.

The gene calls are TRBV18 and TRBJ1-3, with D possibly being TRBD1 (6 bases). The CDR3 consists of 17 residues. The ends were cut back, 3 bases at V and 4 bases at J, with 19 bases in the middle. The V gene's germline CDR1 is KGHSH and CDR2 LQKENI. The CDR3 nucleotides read TGTGCCAGCTCACCTCCCGGACAGTCAACGGGAGGAAACACCATATATTTT. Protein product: CASSPPGQSTGGNTIYF. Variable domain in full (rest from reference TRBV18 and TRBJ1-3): NAGVMQNPRHLVRRRGQEARLRCSPMKGHSHVYWYRQLPEEGLKFMVYLQKENIIDESGMPKERFSAEFPKEGPSILRIQQVVRGDSAAYFCASSPPGQSTGGNTIYFGEGSWLTVV.

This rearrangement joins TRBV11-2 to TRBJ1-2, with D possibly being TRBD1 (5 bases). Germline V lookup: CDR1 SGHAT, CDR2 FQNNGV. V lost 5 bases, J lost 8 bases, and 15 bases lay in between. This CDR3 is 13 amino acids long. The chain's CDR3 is CASSRGDEVGYTF. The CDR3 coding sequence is TGTGCCAGCAGCCGGGGGGACGAAGTGGGCTACACCTTC.